This TCR beta chain was captured in a study of blood T cell repertoires in COVID-19. Turning to the study itself: Samples taken during acute and convalescent COVID-19 were collected in the United States, Italy and Spain.

Measured with immunoSEQ multiplex PCR; TCRdb has only the in-frame clones, and not every one. The sample carries roughly 450,000 clones, about 92% recorded once. Looked up from germline, CDR1 is MDHEN and CDR2 is SYDVKM. V was cut by 4 bases and J by 1 base, with 13 bases left in between. The CDR3 extends over 15 amino acids. Cohorts were based on clinical histories the participants reported. Sequences were obtained from PBMCs or T cells enriched from blood (not recorded which). The origin of this receptor is a man younger than 35 who had recovered from COVID-19. V usage is TRBV28 and J usage is TRBJ1-1; no clear D. The CDR3 nucleotides read TGTGCCAGCAGTTCCGAGAGCCGAGGGAACACTGAAGCTTTCTTT. Its protein is CASSSESRGNTEAFF.